The T cell receptor beta chain described here comes from a study of technical replicates of blood from several donors. Only one count was recorded for this clone. Repertoires were generated with immunoSEQ multiplex PCR, while TCRdb's copy carries only in-frame clones and drops some. The table has about 59,000 clones, around 95% seen once. The germline V gene has CDR1 SGHTA and CDR2 FQGNSA. This CDR3 spans 14 amino acids. V was clipped by 5 bases and J by 4 bases; unmatched bases: 8. The sample consisted of PBMCs. The sequence came from a human donor in good health. Some clones in this sample may be carry-over from other donors' samples. This chain joins TRBV7-2 and TRBJ2-7, with 7 bases that match TRBD2. The CDR3 region has the DNA TGTGCCAGCAGCGCCCGGGCGGGGGTTTACGAGCAGTACTTC. Translation: CASSARAGVYEQYF.